These 19 T cell receptor beta chains came from one sample sequenced in a study of blood T cell repertoires in COVID-19 (dated by TCRdb to the early 2020s). Libraries were built with the immunoSEQ multiplex PCR assay. The table was pulled from immuneACCESS by TCRdb, which kept in-frame rearrangements only. Such tables lose some clones; where checked, under half of the loss comes from unresolved V genes, and the rest has no known cause. For this sample there are around 260,000 clones; roughly 86% appear just once. Around 10% of the sample rests with the top ten. The sequencing input was peripheral blood. The receptor source for this set is a man between 40 and 49 years old who had recovered from COVID-19.

This clone was seen just once. V is TRBV10-1 and J is TRBJ2-2, with 15 bases fitting TRBD2. CDR1 WNHNN and CDR2 SYGVQD come from the germline V gene (reference sequence). The CDR3 is 18 residues long. Germline trimming cut 4 bases from V and 5 bases from J; bases unmatched to any gene: 8. This CDR3 is CASSVGLAGGPRTGELFF. The DNA of the CDR3 is TGCGCCAGCAGTGTCGGACTAGCGGGGGGGCCGCGGACCGGGGAGCTGTTTTTT.

The chain is built from TRBV19 and TRBJ1-4, with 7 bases fitting TRBD1. The V gene's germline CDR1 is LNHDA and CDR2 SQIVND (reference sequence). CDR3 length equals 14 residues. V was clipped by 6 bases and J by 6 bases; unmatched bases: 7. The chain's CDR3 is CASRLTGFDEKLFF. The CDR3 nucleotides are TGTGCCAGTAGGCTGACAGGGTTCGATGAAAAACTGTTTTTT.

The chain is built from TRBV2 and TRBJ2-1; TRBD1 agrees at 8 bases. This CDR3 spans 14 amino acids. Germline V lookup: CDR1 SNHLY, CDR2 FYNNEI. Trimming removed 5 bases from V and 4 bases from J; junction bases left unmatched: 4. The CDR3 is CASSKTGGYNEQFF. Written as DNA, the CDR3 is TGTGCCAGCAGTAAAACAGGGGGATACAATGAGCAGTTCTTC.

The rearrangement joins TRBV9 to TRBJ1-1; 10 bases line up with TRBD1. Germline V gene sequence: CDR1 SGDLS, CDR2 YYNGEE. The length of the CDR3 is 17 residues. V lost 0 bases to trimming and J lost 1 base; unmatched junction nucleotides: 6. CDR3 coding DNA: TGTGCCAGCAGCGTAGGACAGGGGGCTATTGGGAACACTGAAGCTTTCTTT. Translation: CASSVGQGAIGNTEAFF. The full variable domain, in which reference TRBV9 and TRBJ1-1 provide the parts outside the CDR3, is DSGVTQTPKHLITATGQRVTLRCSPRSGDLSVYWYQQSLDQGLQFLIQYYNGEERAKGNILERFSAQQFPDLHSELNLSSLELGDSALYFCASSVGQGAIGNTEAFFGQGTRLTVV.

This sequence joins TRBV29-1 and TRBJ2-2, with TRBD1 matching over 9 bases. Per germline, CDR1 SQVTM and CDR2 ANQGSEA. J gave up 2 bases and V 6 bases, and 4 bases lay outside the gene matches. This CDR3 region has 14 residues. The CDR3, as DNA: TGCAGCGTAGGGGGACAGGGTAACACCGGGGAGCTGTTTTTT. Protein: CSVGGQGNTGELFF.

The V and J genes are TRBV25-1 and TRBJ1-1; D might be TRBD1 (6 bases). The length of the CDR3 is 15 residues. Germline CDR1 reads MGHDK; CDR2 reads SYGVNS. Trimming stripped 5 bases from V and 5 bases from J, with 18 bases between. CDR3 protein: CASSFSSGVMTEAFF. The CDR3 bases are TGTGCCAGCAGTTTCTCCTCAGGGGTGATGACTGAAGCTTTCTTT. The whole variable domain, remainder taken from reference TRBV25-1 and TRBJ1-1, is EADIYQTPRYLVIGTGKKITLECSQTMGHDKMYWYQQDPGMELHLIHYSYGVNSTEKGDLSSESTVSRIRTEHFPLTLESARPSHTSQYLCASSFSSGVMTEAFFGQGTRLTVV.

With regard to this clone: The sample carries other DNA sequences with the same CDR3. The genes are TRBV12-3 or TRBV12-4 and TRBJ1-3, with no clear D. V lost 4 bases and J 7 bases, leaving 5 bases between the germline ends. The CDR3 spans 11 residues. The CDR3 spells CASSSRNTIYF. Written as DNA, the CDR3 is TGTGCCAGCAGTTCGCGGAACACCATATATTTT.

The rearrangement links TRBV29-1 to TRBJ1-1; D gene unclear. The CDR3 sequence is 13 residues long. The germline V gene encodes CDR1 SQVTM and CDR2 ANQGSEA. V was cut by 4 bases and J by 0 bases, with 9 bases left in between. The CDR3 here is CSVAGSMNTEAFF. DNA for the CDR3: TGCAGCGTTGCTGGCAGTATGAACACTGAAGCTTTCTTT.

In DNA form, the CDR3 reads TGTGCCAGCAGCCGAGGGAGTCGGACCTACAATGAGCAGTTCTTC. Its translation is CASSRGSRTYNEQFF. This rearrangement joins TRBV3-1 (or the pseudogene TRBV3-2) to TRBJ2-1; D perhaps matches TRBD2 (5 bases). Trimming left V 4 bases short and J 2 bases short, with 12 bases between. The germline V gene encodes CDR1 LGHDT and CDR2 YNNKEL (reference sequence). This CDR3 comprises 15 residues.

The V gene is TRBV5-1, the J gene TRBJ1-3; D possibly corresponds to TRBD1 (6 bases). V gave up 4 bases and J gave up 2 bases, with 13 bases separating them. The CDR3 spans 15 residues. Per germline, CDR1 SGHRS and CDR2 YFSETQ. DNA for the CDR3: TGCGCCAGCAGCCGTACCACAGGGCCTGGAAACACCATATATTTT. Translating it yields CASSRTTGPGNTIYF.

The rearrangement joins TRBV6-2 or TRBV6-3 to TRBJ2-5; D not certain. This CDR3 has 13 amino acids. Per germline, CDR1 MNHEY and CDR2 SVGEGT. Trimming cost V 0 bases and J 7 bases, with 9 bases left between them. The CDR3 DNA reads TGTGCCAGCAGTTACTCGTCTCCGCGGACCCAGTACTTC. Its translation is CASSYSSPRTQYF.

This clone was observed a handful of times. The CDR3 bases are TGTGCCAGCAGCTTAAGAGTCAAGAGCGGGAGGCGCACAGATACGCAGTATTTT. As protein: CASSLRVKSGRRTDTQYF. The gene calls are TRBV7-9 and TRBJ2-3, with TRBD2 matching over 9 bases. This CDR3 comprises 18 residues. Germline assignment: CDR1 SEHNR and CDR2 FQNEAQ (reference sequence). The trim removed 2 bases at V and 1 base at J, leaving 10 bases unmatched.

V usage is TRBV29-1 and J usage is TRBJ1-1, with a possible D match to TRBD1 (5 bases). CDR3 size: 13 residues. CDR1 SQVTM and CDR2 ANQGSEA come from the germline V gene. V shed 8 bases and J shed 2 bases, with 15 bases lying between them. Here the CDR3 reads CSTKRQGNTEAFF. The CDR3, as DNA: TGCAGCACTAAGCGCCAGGGTAACACTGAAGCTTTCTTT. Full variable domain (outside the CDR3, taken from reference TRBV29-1 and TRBJ1-1): SAVISQKPSRDICQRGTSLTIQCQVDSQVTMMFWYRQQPGQSLTLIATANQGSEATYESGFVIDKFPISRPNLTFSTLTVSNMSPEDSSIYLCSTKRQGNTEAFFGQGTRLTVV.

This clone was seen a few times. V gene TRBV5-6 combines with J gene TRBJ2-1, with D tentatively TRBD2 (6 bases). The CDR3 loop spans 12 amino acids. Germline V gene lookup returns CDR1 SGHDT and CDR2 YYEEEE. Trimming took 0 bases from V and 9 from J, leaving 7 bases between them. The CDR3, as DNA: TGTGCCAGCAGCTTGGCGCGGGGTGAGCAGTTCTTC. Translated, it gives CASSLARGEQFF.

The chain couples TRBV19 to TRBJ2-7; D perhaps matches TRBD2 (6 bases). The CDR3 is 13 amino acids. V gave up 4 bases and J gave up 3 bases, with 10 bases separating them. Germline V CDR1 and CDR2: LNHDA, SQIVND (reference sequence). This CDR3 reads CASSRRAFYEQYF. CDR3 DNA sequence: TGTGCCAGTAGTAGGAGGGCCTTCTACGAGCAGTACTTC.

This sequence joins TRBV6-2 or TRBV6-3 and TRBJ1-5; 7 bases fit TRBD1. J lost 6 bases, V lost 2 bases, and 7 bases had no gene match. The germline CDR1 and CDR2 sequences are MNHEY and SVGEGT. This CDR3 is 15 amino acids long. In nucleotides, the CDR3 is TGTGCCAGCAGTTACCGGCAGGGGGGCGCTCAGCCCCAGCATTTT. As protein: CASSYRQGGAQPQHF.

This chain links TRBV2 with TRBJ2-7, with 8 bases identical to TRBD2. V was pared by 4 bases and J by 6 bases, with 14 bases of the junction left unmatched. The CDR3 has 16 amino acids. Germline CDR1 reads SNHLY; CDR2 reads FYNNEI. The CDR3 DNA follows: TGTGCCAGCAGTGGAGGGGCTAGCGGGCTTCGCTCCGAGCAGTACTTC. Encoded protein: CASSGGASGLRSEQYF.

This clone was recorded once. One end of the junction fails to match germline, which may point to a read error. This sequence joins TRBV28 and TRBJ1-2; tentatively, D is TRBD1 (6 bases). The germline V gene encodes CDR1 MDHEN and CDR2 SYDVKM. The CDR3 covers 13 residues. DNA for the CDR3: TGTGCCAGCAGTCTTCCCGGACAGACGAAGGCGTTCTTC. It is translated as CASSLPGQTKAFF.

This chain's CDR3 is CASSWAGGPYEQYF. CDR3 coding DNA: TGTGCCAGCAGCTGGGCGGGAGGGCCGTACGAGCAGTACTTC. The V gene is TRBV11-2, the J gene TRBJ2-7; 9 bases are shared with TRBD2. CDR3 length: 14 amino acids. V lost 4 bases, J lost 4 bases, and 5 bases stayed unmatched. Germline V gene data show CDR1 as SGHAT and CDR2 as FQNNGV.